The sequence of this T cell receptor beta chain was determined in a study of cytomegalovirus exposure and HLA in healthy donors. The PCR had 60 Vbeta and 13 Jbeta primers. Here immunoSEQ multiplex PCR was the method, and the copy in TCRdb shows in-frame clones only, minus some. Here the sample spans about 140,000 clones, over 75% being singletons. V lost 0 bases and J lost 6, with 13 bases in between. This CDR3 region has 14 residues. CDR1 and CDR2 from the germline V gene are SGHNT and YYREEE (reference sequence). On this clone: What it recognizes is unknown.

Study-level points and caveats: Fewer than 200 TCR beta chains were listed as cytomegalovirus-associated.

This sequence was found in a woman in her thirties in good health and CMV-seronegative. The J gene is TRBJ2-7, the V gene TRBV5-4; D gene ambiguous. Sequences were obtained from PBMCs. CDR3 residues: CASSLDSRRGEQYF. The CDR3 nucleotides are TGTGCCAGCAGCTTGGATAGTCGCCGTGGCGAGCAGTACTTC.